The 5 T cell receptor beta chains listed next were all sequenced from one sample in a study of cytomegalovirus exposure and HLA in healthy donors. Amplification used 60 Vbeta primers and 13 Jbeta primers. The repertoire was sequenced with immunoSEQ multiplex PCR; TCRdb's copy has only in-frame clones and lacks some. The sample records approximately 150,000 clones, 80% being singletons. The sample was PBMCs. These receptors were collected from a woman between 45 and 65 years old in good health and CMV-seronegative.

CDR3 in amino acids: CASSPQSRGHPYEQYF. As DNA, the CDR3 is TGTGCCAGCTCACCACAATCGAGGGGACATCCTTACGAGCAGTACTTC. This chain links TRBV18 with TRBJ2-7; possibly TRBD1 for D (6 bases). Germline V gives CDR1 KGHSH, CDR2 LQKENI. V lost 1 base to trimming and J lost 4 bases, with 17 bases between them. The CDR3 contains 16 residues.

This rearrangement joins TRBV28 to TRBJ1-1; D remains ambiguous. CDR3 size: 13 residues. The germline V gene has CDR1 MDHEN and CDR2 SYDVKM. V lost 3 bases to trimming and J lost 4 bases, with 9 bases between them. The DNA of the CDR3 is TGTGCCAGCAGTTTTCGGCGGGGCACTGAAGCTTTCTTT. It encodes CASSFRRGTEAFF.

The chain combines TRBV18 with TRBJ1-6; a weak D match, TRBD1 (6 bases). Germline V lookup: CDR1 KGHSH, CDR2 LQKENI. The ends were cut back, 6 bases at V and 7 bases at J, with 16 bases in the middle. The CDR3 runs 15 residues. The CDR3 here is CASSGLTGENSPLHF. For the CDR3, the DNA is TGTGCCAGCTCTGGCCTGACAGGCGAGAATTCACCCCTCCACTTT.

The rearrangement joins TRBV6-1 to TRBJ1-2; tentatively, D is TRBD1 (5 bases). The germline CDR1 and CDR2 sequences are MNHNS and SASEGT. This CDR3 region has 15 residues. V shed 0 bases and J shed 5 bases, with 13 bases lying between them. CDR3 region: CASSEARQGPYGYTF. For the CDR3, the DNA is TGTGCCAGCAGTGAAGCCCGGCAGGGCCCTTATGGCTACACCTTC.

Details on this clone: The junction shows a germline mismatch at one end, possibly a read error. The CDR3 DNA reads TGTGCCAGCTCACCGGGCGGGACAGCAAGAGAGTCCCAGTACTTC. Residues: CASSPGGTARESQYF. This chain joins TRBV18 and TRBJ2-5; D might be TRBD1 (7 bases). Germline V CDR1 and CDR2: KGHSH, LQKENI. This CDR3 region has 15 residues.